This TCR beta chain stems from a study of T-cell memory formation after mild COVID-19. A single record per CDR3 protein comes from TCRdb applying MiXCR to the 5' RACE reads. Of just over 150,000 distinct CDR3 sequences listed, less than 40% are singletons. V lost 4 bases and J 5 bases, leaving 3 bases between the germline ends. This CDR3 has 11 amino acids. CDR1 ENHRY and CDR2 SYGVKD come from the germline V gene. Notes on this clonotype: Its target is not known.

Study outcomes and limitations: Whereas later expanders leaned CD4+, clones contracting day 15 to 85 showed a balanced CD4/CD8 makeup. Those CD4+ clones that contracted were mainly in CM and EM (CD8+ ones in EMRA).

V is TRBV10-3 and J is TRBJ2-1, with D unclear. The sample comprised PBMCs or a T cell subset sorted from them (not recorded which). The receptor was isolated from an adult woman who had mild COVID-19 (a few samples of this study predate the infection). Cell type and time point are not known. The CDR3 region has the DNA TGTGCCATCAGTGGCAACAATGAGCAGTTCTTC. Protein product: CAISGNNEQFF.